This section outlines one T cell receptor beta chain sequence together with its context. The source of the sample is a study of blood T cell repertoires in COVID-19. Germline lookup yields CDR1 MGHRA and CDR2 YSYEKL. V was pared by 0 bases and J by 0 bases, with 9 bases between. The CDR3 runs 16 residues. Original methodology: From reference gene primer amplification, estimates of nucleated cell counts were derived. The data were produced by immunoSEQ multiplex PCR, yet TCRdb's version contains in-frame clones alone and is incomplete. That table is the source of V, J and clone size, and D and trimming were worked out from the DNA. The data hold tens of thousands of clones, with roughly four fifths observed a single time. Patients of the Seattle cohort, enrolled during active infection, were followed longitudinally.

This TCR derives from a man in his 70s with COVID-19, enrolled during active disease. J is TRBJ1-3 and V is TRBV4-1; D uncertain. The sequenced sample was peripheral blood. The CDR3 protein is CASSQDGRNSGNTIYF. Here the CDR3 DNA reads TGCGCCAGCAGCCAAGATGGCAGGAACTCTGGAAACACCATATATTTT.